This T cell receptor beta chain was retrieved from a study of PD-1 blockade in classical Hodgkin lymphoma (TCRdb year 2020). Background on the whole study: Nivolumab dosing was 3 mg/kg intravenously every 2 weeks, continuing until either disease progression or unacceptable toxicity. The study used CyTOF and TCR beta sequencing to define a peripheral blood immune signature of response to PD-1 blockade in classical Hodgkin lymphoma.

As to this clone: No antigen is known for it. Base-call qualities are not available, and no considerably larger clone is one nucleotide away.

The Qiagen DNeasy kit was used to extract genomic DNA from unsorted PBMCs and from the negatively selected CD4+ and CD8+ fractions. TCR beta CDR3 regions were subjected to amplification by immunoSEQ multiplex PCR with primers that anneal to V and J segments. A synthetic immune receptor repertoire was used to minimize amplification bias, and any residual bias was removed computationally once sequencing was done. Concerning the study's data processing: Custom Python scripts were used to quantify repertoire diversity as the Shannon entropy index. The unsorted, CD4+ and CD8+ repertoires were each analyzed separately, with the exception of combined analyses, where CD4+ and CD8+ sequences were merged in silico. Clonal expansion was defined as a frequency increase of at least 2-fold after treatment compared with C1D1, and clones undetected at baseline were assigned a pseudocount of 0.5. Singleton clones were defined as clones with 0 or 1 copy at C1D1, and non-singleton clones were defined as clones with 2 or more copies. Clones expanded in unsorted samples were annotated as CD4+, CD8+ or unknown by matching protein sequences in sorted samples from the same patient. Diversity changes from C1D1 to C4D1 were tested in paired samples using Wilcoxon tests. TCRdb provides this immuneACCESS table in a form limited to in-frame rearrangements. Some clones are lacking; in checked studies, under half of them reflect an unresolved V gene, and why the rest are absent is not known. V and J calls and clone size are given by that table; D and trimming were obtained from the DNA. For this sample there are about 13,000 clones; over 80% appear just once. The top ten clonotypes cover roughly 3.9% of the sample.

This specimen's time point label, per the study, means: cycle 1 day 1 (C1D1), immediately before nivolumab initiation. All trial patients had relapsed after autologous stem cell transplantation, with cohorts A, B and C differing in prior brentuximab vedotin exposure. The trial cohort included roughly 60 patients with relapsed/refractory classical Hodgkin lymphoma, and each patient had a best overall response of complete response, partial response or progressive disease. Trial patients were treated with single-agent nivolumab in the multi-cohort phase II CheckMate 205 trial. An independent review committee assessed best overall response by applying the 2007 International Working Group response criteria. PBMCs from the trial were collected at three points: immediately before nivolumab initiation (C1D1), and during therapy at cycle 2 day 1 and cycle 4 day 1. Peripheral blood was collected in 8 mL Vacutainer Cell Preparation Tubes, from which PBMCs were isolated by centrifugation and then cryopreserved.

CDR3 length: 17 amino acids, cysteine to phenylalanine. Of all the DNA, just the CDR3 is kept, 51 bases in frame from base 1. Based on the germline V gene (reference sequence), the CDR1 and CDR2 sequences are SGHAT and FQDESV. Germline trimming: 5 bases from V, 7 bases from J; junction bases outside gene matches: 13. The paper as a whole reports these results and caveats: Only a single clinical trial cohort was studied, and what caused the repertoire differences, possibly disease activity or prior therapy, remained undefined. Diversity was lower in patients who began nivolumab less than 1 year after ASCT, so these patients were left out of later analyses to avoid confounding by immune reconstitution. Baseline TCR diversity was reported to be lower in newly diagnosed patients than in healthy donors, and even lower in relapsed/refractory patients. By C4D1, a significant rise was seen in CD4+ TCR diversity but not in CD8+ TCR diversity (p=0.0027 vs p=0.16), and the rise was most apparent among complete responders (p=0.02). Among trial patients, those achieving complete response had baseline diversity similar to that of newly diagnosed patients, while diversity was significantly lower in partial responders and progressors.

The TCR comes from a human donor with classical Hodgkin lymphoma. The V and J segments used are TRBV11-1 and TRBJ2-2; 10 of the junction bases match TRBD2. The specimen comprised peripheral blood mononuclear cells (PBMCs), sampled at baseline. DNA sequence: TGTGCCAGCAGCCAAATCTGGGGGACTAGCGTGAGCGGGGAGCTGTTTTTT. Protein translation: CASSQIWGTSVSGELFF.